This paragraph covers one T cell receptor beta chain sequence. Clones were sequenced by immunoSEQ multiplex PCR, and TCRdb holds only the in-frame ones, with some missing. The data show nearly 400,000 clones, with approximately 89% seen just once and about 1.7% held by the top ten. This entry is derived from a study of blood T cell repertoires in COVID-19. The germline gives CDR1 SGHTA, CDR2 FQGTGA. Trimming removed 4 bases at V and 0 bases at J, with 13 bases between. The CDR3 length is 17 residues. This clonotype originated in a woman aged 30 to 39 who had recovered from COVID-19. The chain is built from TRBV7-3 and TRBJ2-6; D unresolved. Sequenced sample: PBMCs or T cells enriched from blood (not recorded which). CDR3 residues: CASSSSLQFSGANVLTF. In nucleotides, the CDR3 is TGTGCCAGCAGCTCATCCCTACAGTTCTCTGGGGCCAACGTCCTGACTTTC.